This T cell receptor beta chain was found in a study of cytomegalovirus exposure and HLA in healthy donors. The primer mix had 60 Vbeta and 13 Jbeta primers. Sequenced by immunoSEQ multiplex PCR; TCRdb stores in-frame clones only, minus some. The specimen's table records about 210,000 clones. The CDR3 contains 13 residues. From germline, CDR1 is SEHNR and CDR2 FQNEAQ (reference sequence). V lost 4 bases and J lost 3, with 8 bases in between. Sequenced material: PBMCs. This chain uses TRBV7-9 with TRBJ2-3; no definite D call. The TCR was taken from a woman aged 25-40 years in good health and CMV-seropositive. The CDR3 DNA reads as TGTGCCAGCAGCTCCTACTTAACAGATACGCAGTATTTT. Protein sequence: CASSSYLTDTQYF. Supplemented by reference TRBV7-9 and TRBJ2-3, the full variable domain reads DTGVSQNPRHKITKRGQNVTFRCDPISEHNRLYWYRQTLGQGPEFLTYFQNEAQLEKSRLLSDRFSAERPKGSFSTLEIQRTEQGDSAMYLCASSSYLTDTQYFGPGTRLTVL.